This T cell receptor beta chain was captured in a study of cytomegalovirus exposure and HLA in healthy donors. This clone is a singleton in its sample. The antigen is not known. Notes on the study in general: In a later analysis, TCR beta V- and J-gene trimming showed a link to a missense DCLRE1C variant. Later analysis placed DRB1 highest and HLA-C lowest in TCR association rates, which differed by HLA locus. Productive status was seen about 87% or about 30% of the time for most TCR beta V segments in an earlier analysis.

The primer mix had 60 Vbeta and 13 Jbeta primers. Using immunoSEQ multiplex PCR, the repertoire was profiled, and TCRdb retains in-frame clones only, with some absent. In the table there are under 200,000 clones, less than 90% of which are singletons. The TCR was taken from a boy between 2 and 10 years old in good health and CMV-seronegative. The sequencing sample was made of PBMCs.

This chain's CDR3 is CASSLGGGQGSNQPQHF. The CDR3 nucleotides are TGTGCCAGCAGCTTAGGCGGGGGGCAGGGGAGCAATCAGCCCCAGCATTTT. This sequence joins TRBV7-2 and TRBJ1-5; D perhaps matches TRBD1 (6 bases). The ends were cut back, 1 base at V and 1 base at J, with 14 bases in the middle. CDR3 length: 17 residues. CDR1 is SGHTA and CDR2 is FQGNSA in the germline V gene. The whole variable domain, filled in from reference TRBV7-2 and TRBJ1-5, reads GAGVSQSPSNKVTEKGKDVELRCDPISGHTALYWYRQSLGQGLEFLIYFQGNSAPDKSGLPSDRFSAERTGGSVSTLTIQRTQQEDSAVYLCASSLGGGQGSNQPQHFGDGTRLSIL.